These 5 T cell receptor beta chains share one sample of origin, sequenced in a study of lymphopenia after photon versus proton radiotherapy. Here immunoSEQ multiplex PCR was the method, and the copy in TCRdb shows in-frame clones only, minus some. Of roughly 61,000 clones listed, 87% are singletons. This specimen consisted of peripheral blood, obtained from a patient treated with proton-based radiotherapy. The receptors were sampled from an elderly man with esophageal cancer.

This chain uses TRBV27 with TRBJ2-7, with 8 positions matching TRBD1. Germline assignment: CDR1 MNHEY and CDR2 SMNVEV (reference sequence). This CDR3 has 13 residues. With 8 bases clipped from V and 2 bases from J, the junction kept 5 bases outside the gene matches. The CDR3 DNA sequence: TGTGCCAGCCTGGACAGGGTTACCTACGAGCAGTACTTC. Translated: CASLDRVTYEQYF.

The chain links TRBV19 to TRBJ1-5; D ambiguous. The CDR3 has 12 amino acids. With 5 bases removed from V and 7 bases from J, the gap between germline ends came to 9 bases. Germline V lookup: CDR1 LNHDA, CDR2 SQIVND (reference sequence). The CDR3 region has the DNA TGTGCCAGTAGTTGGTATCAGCAGCCCCAGCATTTT. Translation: CASSWYQQPQHF.

CDR3 protein: CASSSARKLFF. The CDR3 nucleotides read TGTGCCAGCAGTTCGGCCCGAAAACTGTTTTTT. V and J are TRBV6-5 and TRBJ1-4; D unclear. The CDR3 runs 11 residues. V lost 4 bases to trimming and J lost 10 bases, with 7 bases between them. CDR1 MNHEY and CDR2 SVGAGI come from the germline V gene.

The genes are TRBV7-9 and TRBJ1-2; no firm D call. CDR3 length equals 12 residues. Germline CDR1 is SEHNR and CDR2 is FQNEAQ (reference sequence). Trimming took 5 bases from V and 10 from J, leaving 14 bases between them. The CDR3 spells CASSAEPVLYTF. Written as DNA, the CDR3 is TGTGCCAGCAGCGCCGAACCCGTCCTCTACACCTTC.

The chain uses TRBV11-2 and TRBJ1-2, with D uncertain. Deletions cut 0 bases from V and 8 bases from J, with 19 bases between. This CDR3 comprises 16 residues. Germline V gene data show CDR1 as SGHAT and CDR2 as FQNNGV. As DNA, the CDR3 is TGTGCCAGCAGCTTAGATTGGGATCGGGGTTCGCGGGGCTACACCTTC. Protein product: CASSLDWDRGSRGYTF.